This TCR beta chain was identified during a study of blood T cell repertoires in COVID-19. CDR1 is SGHTA, CDR2 FQGTGA, per germline. This CDR3 is 14 amino acids long. Trimming cost V 5 bases and J 1 base, with 10 bases left between them. Per the authors' pipeline: Nucleated cell counts were estimated from reference gene primer amplification. TCRdb's table, derived via immunoSEQ multiplex PCR, lists solely in-frame clones and lacks some. V and J calls plus clone size are reproduced from that table; the DNA served to infer D and trimming. Among over 8,500 clones, over 75% were seen once, and the ten largest hold 3.5% to 6%.

The genes are TRBV7-3 and TRBJ2-3; D is unresolved. The sequence was obtained from a human donor in a cohort sampled during active COVID-19. Source material: peripheral blood. CDR3 bases: TGTGCCAGCAGCCCAACAAGCGGCACAGATACGCAGTATTTT. Amino acids: CASSPTSGTDTQYF.